This T cell receptor (beta chain) was recorded in a study of siplizumab effects on memory and regulatory T cells. Study outcomes and limitations: Naive or memory phenotype assignment was not possible for roughly 80-97% of proliferating CD4+ or CD8+ clones. Naive T cells appeared more diverse than memory cells and seemed to be major alloresponse contributors. Fewer alloreactive sequences mapped to unstimulated CD4+ memory cells under siplizumab.

Concerning this clone itself: Its cognate antigen is unknown.

Only in-frame clones appear in the TCRdb table, and some are missing; sequencing was by immunoSEQ multiplex PCR. The top ten clones hold 65% to 70% of a sample with roughly 9,000 clones, 55% to 75% of them seen once. J lost 9 bases, V lost 3 bases, and 19 bases had no gene match. Germline assignment: CDR1 KGHSH and CDR2 LQKENI. This CDR3 has 17 residues. The specimen sequenced was effector memory CD8+ T cells sorted from blood. Subset noted: unstimulated CD8+ effector memory T cells. The sequence derives from a human donor in good health. The gene calls are TRBV18 and TRBJ1-1; 7 nucleotides align to TRBD1. CDR3 DNA sequence: TGTGCCAGCTCACCCGTCCCGGGACAGCGTACGGATTTCCAAGCTTTCTTT. It translates to CASSPVPGQRTDFQAFF.